These 24 T cell receptor beta chains originate from one sample sequenced in a study of CD8 T cells in ankylosing spondylitis. TCRdb processed the 5' RACE reads anew with MiXCR; each CDR3 protein has one entry. The sample lists over 150,000 distinct CDR3 sequences, about 13% seen once, with approximately 17% in the top ten. Sequenced: blood, either unsorted or a sorted T cell fraction (not recorded which). These receptors were taken from a male donor with ankylosing spondylitis or in good health (not recorded which).

The CDR3 DNA reads as TGCGCCAGCAGCCAGGGGACTTCGGGCGCTGAAGCTTTCTTT. Protein product: CASSQGTSGAEAFF. V usage is TRBV4-1 and J usage is TRBJ1-1, with D possibly TRBD1 on 5 matching bases. The CDR3 has 14 residues. CDR1 and CDR2 (germline): MGHRA, YSYEKL. The V and J ends lost 3 bases and 6 bases respectively, with 14 bases between them.

The chain carries TRBV7-9 and TRBJ1-2; TRBD1 might be the D (5 bases). The CDR3 loop spans 13 amino acids. V lost 8 bases and J 8 bases, leaving 18 bases between the germline ends. Germline CDR1 reads SEHNR; CDR2 reads FQNEAQ (reference sequence). CDR3 nucleotides: TGTGCCAGCTCTGGGGCGGCCCTTGAGGGCTACACCTTC. As protein: CASSGAALEGYTF.

At least ten counts were recorded for this clonotype. CDR3 nucleotides: TGTGCCAGCAGCCACCTTAAGAAAGGAACTAATGAAAAACTGTTTTTT. Translating gives CASSHLKKGTNEKLFF. The gene calls are TRBV6-6 and TRBJ1-4; D uncertain. Germline values: CDR1 MNHNY, CDR2 SVGAGI (reference sequence). CDR3 length equals 16 residues. Trimming shortened V by 6 bases and J by 1 base, and 15 bases separated the two germline ends.

The chain joins TRBV5-1 to TRBJ2-1; TRBD1 matches 7 bases. Germline CDR1 reads SGHRS; CDR2 reads YFSETQ. With V trimmed by 0 bases and J by 5 bases, 5 bases remained unmatched. This CDR3 spans 15 amino acids. The DNA of the CDR3 is TGCGCCAGCAGCTTGGTGGCCCAGGGGGACAATGAGCAGTTCTTC. Encoded protein: CASSLVAQGDNEQFF.

The chain has TRBV4-1 and TRBJ1-3; tentatively, D is TRBD1 (5 bases). Germline CDR1 MGHRA, CDR2 YSYEKL. V was clipped by 3 bases and J by 4 bases, with 10 bases between them. The CDR3 sequence is 14 residues long. In DNA, the CDR3 is TGCGCCAGCAGCCAGGCGTACAGGGGAAACACCATATATTTT. Its translation: CASSQAYRGNTIYF.

DNA for the CDR3: TGCGCCAGCAGCTTGGATACCGGGACCCTGGACACCGGGGAGCTGTTTTTT. Protein: CASSLDTGTLDTGELFF. The rearrangement uses TRBV5-1 and TRBJ2-2; D might be TRBD1 or TRBD2, each matching 5 bases. The V gene lost 0 bases and the J gene lost 3 bases, with 15 bases spanning the gap. CDR3 length equals 17 residues. The germline gives CDR1 SGHRS, CDR2 YFSETQ.

This clonotype was found many times. The J gene is TRBJ2-1, the V gene TRBV5-1; possible D gene TRBD2, 5 bases. This CDR3 has 13 residues. From germline, CDR1 is SGHRS and CDR2 YFSETQ. Trimming cost V 5 bases and J 8 bases, with 14 bases left between them. The CDR3 spells CASSWLAEDEQFF. The CDR3 DNA sequence: TGCGCCAGCAGTTGGCTAGCAGAAGATGAGCAGTTCTTC.

The chain carries TRBV21-1 and TRBJ2-7. TRBV21-1 is deemed a pseudogene. CDR3 length: 12 residues. The CDR3 spells CASSLWEYEQYF. The CDR3 DNA reads TGTGCCAGCAGCCTGTGGGAATACGAGCAGTACTTC.

This clonotype has just a few counts. The chain combines TRBV10-2 with TRBJ2-7; 11 nucleotides align to TRBD1. Germline V gives CDR1 WSHSY, CDR2 SAAADI. J was trimmed by 6 bases and V by 5 bases; bases with no gene match: 6. There are 14 residues in the CDR3. The CDR3: CASSPWTGGFEQYF. In nucleotides, the CDR3 is TGCGCCAGCAGTCCCTGGACAGGGGGCTTCGAGCAGTACTTC.

This clonotype was seen many times. The J gene is TRBJ2-5, the V gene TRBV12-3 or TRBV12-4, with TRBD2 matching 7 bases. Trimming at V came to 7 bases and at J to 7 bases, leaving 12 bases not matched to a gene. This CDR3 region has 14 residues. As DNA, the CDR3 is TGTGCCAGCACCCCGACGGGGGGAGAGTTGACCCAGTACTTC. Amino acid sequence: CASTPTGGELTQYF.

In this sample, this clonotype turned up many times. V gene TRBV5-6 combines with J gene TRBJ2-3; TRBD1 might be the D (6 bases). Germline CDR1 and CDR2: SGHDT and YYEEEE. Deletions cut 3 bases from V and 13 bases from J, with 15 bases between. The length of the CDR3 is 12 residues. CDR3 in DNA: TGTGCCAGCAGCTCCTGGACAGCCCAGGAGTATTTT. It yields the protein CASSSWTAQEYF.

The rearrangement links TRBV29-1 to TRBJ2-7, with D hard to call. This CDR3 comprises 13 residues. Germline lookup yields CDR1 SQVTM and CDR2 ANQGSEA. V lost 6 bases, J lost 0 bases, and 12 bases lay in between. The CDR3, as DNA: TGCAGCGTCAATTTAGGCGCCTCCTACGAGCAGTACTTC. Its translation: CSVNLGASYEQYF.

This clonotype was observed many times. The chain is built from TRBV5-1 and TRBJ2-3; 7 positions agree with TRBD1. Germline V gives CDR1 SGHRS, CDR2 YFSETQ. The length of the CDR3 is 16 residues. Trimming removed 4 bases from V and 0 bases from J; junction bases left unmatched: 8. The DNA of the CDR3 is TGCGCCAGCAGCCCCGGGACAGCGGCTAGCACAGATACGCAGTATTTT. Protein: CASSPGTAASTDTQYF.

This clonotype has more than one count but fewer than ten. The gene calls are TRBV6-6 and TRBJ2-1, with 8 positions matching TRBD1. Trimming at V came to 4 bases and at J to 8 bases, leaving 10 bases not matched to a gene. Germline V gives CDR1 MNHNY, CDR2 SVGAGI (reference sequence). The CDR3 runs 15 residues. CDR3 bases: TGTGCCAGCAGTTCTCCCGGGACAGGCCAACATGAGCAGTTCTTC. This encodes CASSSPGTGQHEQFF.

The CDR3 bases are TGTGCCAGCAGTTATAACGGTGCTGCCGTAGATACGCAGTATTTT. It yields the protein CASSYNGAAVDTQYF. The chain has TRBV6-2 or TRBV6-3 and TRBJ2-3; no definite D call. The CDR3 is made up of 15 amino acids. From germline, CDR1 is MNHEY and CDR2 SVGEGT. Trimming took 3 bases from V and 5 from J, leaving 15 bases between them.

This sequence joins TRBV30 and TRBJ1-1; the D is unclear. Germline CDR1 is GTSNPN and CDR2 is SVGIG (reference sequence). V was clipped by 2 bases and J by 10 bases, with 8 bases between them. The CDR3 has 10 amino acids. The CDR3 coding sequence is TGTGCCTGGAGTATGGGAATAGCTTTCTTT. This codes for CAWSMGIAFF.

The V and J genes are TRBV6-5 and TRBJ2-5; D ambiguous. This CDR3 has 14 amino acids. V was cut by 2 bases and J by 7 bases, with 14 bases left in between. CDR1 and CDR2 (germline): MNHEY, SVGAGI. The CDR3 region has the DNA TGTGCCAGCAGTTACGGTGGCGACACCGGGACCCAGTACTTC. It encodes CASSYGGDTGTQYF.

This clonotype was seen only a few times. CDR3: CAWSPGALADTQYF. CDR3 in DNA: TGTGCCTGGAGTCCGGGGGCCCTGGCCGATACGCAGTATTTT. The J gene is TRBJ2-3, the V gene TRBV30, with D possibly being TRBD1 or TRBD2 (6 bases each). V was cut by 2 bases and J by 6 bases, with 15 bases left in between. Per germline, CDR1 GTSNPN and CDR2 SVGIG (reference sequence). There are 14 residues in the CDR3.

The gene calls are TRBV4-1 and TRBJ1-1, with 8 bases that match TRBD1. The germline V gene has CDR1 MGHRA and CDR2 YSYEKL. The ends lost 1 base at V and 7 bases at J; junction bases unmatched: 5. CDR3 length: 14 residues. Here the CDR3 DNA reads TGCGCCAGCAGCCAAGTAGACAGGGGCGTTGAAGCTTTCTTT. Its translation is CASSQVDRGVEAFF.

This clonotype was seen a handful of times. A read error may produce the germline difference seen at one junction end. The CDR3 DNA reads as TGCGCCAGCAGCTCTTCCGGGACTAGAGAAGTCTTC. Translated, it gives CASSSSGTREVF. The chain links TRBV5-1 to TRBJ2-1; 8 nucleotides match TRBD2. Germline V gene data show CDR1 as SGHRS and CDR2 as YFSETQ. The CDR3 contains 12 residues.

The rearrangement joins TRBV5-8 to TRBJ2-7; 8 nucleotides agree with TRBD1. There are 14 residues in the CDR3. V trimming: 5 bases; J trimming: 6 bases; junction bases outside the gene matches: 10. From germline, CDR1 is SGHTS and CDR2 YDEGEE. The CDR3 bases are TGTGCCAGCAGATCCGGGACAGGTCTCTCCGAGCAGTACTTC. Its translation: CASRSGTGLSEQYF.

The chain combines TRBV6-2 or TRBV6-3 with TRBJ2-7; 9 bases line up with TRBD2. V lost 5 bases, J lost 5 bases, and 10 bases stayed unmatched. The CDR3 sequence is 15 residues long. Germline-derived CDR1 and CDR2 are MNHEY and SVGEGT. The DNA of the CDR3 is TGTGCCAGCAGTAGGGAACTAGCGGGCCTTGACGAGCAGTACTTC. It yields the protein CASSRELAGLDEQYF.

V and J are TRBV30 and TRBJ2-7; D is possibly TRBD1 or TRBD2 (5 bases each). Germline-derived CDR1 and CDR2 are GTSNPN and SVGIG (reference sequence). The length of the CDR3 is 13 residues. The V end was cut by 4 bases, the J end by 4 bases, with 14 bases between. The CDR3 DNA reads as TGTGCCTGGACCGGGACGAATTTGTACGAGCAGTACTTC. Its protein product is CAWTGTNLYEQYF.

The V call is TRBV12-3 or TRBV12-4, the J call TRBJ1-1; D unclear. The CDR3 has 11 residues. V lost 8 bases and J 0 bases, leaving 4 bases between the germline ends. Here the CDR3 reads CASFMNTEAFF. Here the CDR3 DNA reads TGTGCCAGCTTCATGAACACTGAAGCTTTCTTT.